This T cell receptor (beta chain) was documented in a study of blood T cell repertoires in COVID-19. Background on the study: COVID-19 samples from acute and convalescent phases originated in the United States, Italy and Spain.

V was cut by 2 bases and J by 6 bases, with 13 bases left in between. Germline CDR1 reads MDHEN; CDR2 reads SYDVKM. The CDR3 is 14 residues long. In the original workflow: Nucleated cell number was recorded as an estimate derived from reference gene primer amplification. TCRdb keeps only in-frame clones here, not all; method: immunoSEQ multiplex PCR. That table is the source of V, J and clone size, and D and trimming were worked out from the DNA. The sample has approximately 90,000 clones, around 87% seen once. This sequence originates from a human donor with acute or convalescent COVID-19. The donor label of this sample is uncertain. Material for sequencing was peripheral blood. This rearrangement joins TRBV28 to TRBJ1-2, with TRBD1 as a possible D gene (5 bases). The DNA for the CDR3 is TGTGCCAGCAGTTTAATTTCAGGGCGCGATGGCTACACCTTC. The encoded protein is CASSLISGRDGYTF.